This entry lists 10 T cell receptor beta chains sequenced from one sample in a study of long-term antiretroviral therapy in people with HIV. Survey-level resolution applied to immunoSEQ assay v3.0. Profiled with immunoSEQ multiplex PCR; TCRdb holds only in-frame clones, not every one. The profile covers 20,000 to 30,000 clones, with 81% appearing a single time and roughly 15% taken by the ten largest. Specimen: unsorted PBMCs, collected at the start of antiretroviral therapy, before treatment. These receptors were collected from a young woman with HIV.

V and J are TRBV10-3 and TRBJ2-5; 9 nucleotides match TRBD1. This CDR3 is built from 15 residues. The germline V gene encodes CDR1 ENHRY and CDR2 SYGVKD. The V and J ends lost 2 bases and 7 bases, in that order; junction bases with no gene match: 8. The CDR3 DNA reads as TGTGCCATCAGTGAGAGGACAGGGGAGGAGGCGACCCAGTACTTC. Its protein is CAISERTGEEATQYF.

V gene TRBV19 combines with J gene TRBJ2-7, with D perhaps TRBD1 (7 bases). The CDR3 is 15 residues long. Trimming took 4 bases from V and 1 from J, leaving 14 bases between them. In germline, CDR1 is LNHDA, CDR2 SQIVND (reference sequence). The CDR3 DNA reads as TGTGCCAGTAGTACCCAGGGGGGACCATCCTACGAGCAGTACTTC. Translating it yields CASSTQGGPSYEQYF.

This clone was detected a few times. The chain carries TRBV5-1 and TRBJ2-3; tentatively, D is TRBD2 (7 bases). Trimming shortened V by 3 bases and J by 6 bases, and 26 bases separated the two germline ends. The CDR3 runs 18 residues. CDR1 is SGHRS, CDR2 YFSETQ, per germline. The CDR3 here is CASSSDAVTRGGGDTQYF. Written as DNA, the CDR3 is TGCGCCAGCAGCTCCGATGCTGTGACTAGAGGGGGAGGGGATACGCAGTATTTT.

This CDR3 is CASSPLEVGTNEKLFF. The CDR3 bases are TGTGCCAGCTCACCCCTCGAAGTGGGTACTAATGAAAAACTGTTTTTT. This chain uses TRBV18 with TRBJ1-4, with unresolved D. V was trimmed by 3 bases and J by 2 bases, leaving 13 bases between them. CDR1 and CDR2 (germline): KGHSH, LQKENI. The CDR3 is made up of 16 amino acids.

This clone was counted a single time. The chain couples TRBV25-1 to TRBJ2-2; D perhaps matches TRBD2 (5 bases). This CDR3 region has 13 residues. V was cut by 1 base and J by 6 bases, with 6 bases left in between. Germline V lookup: CDR1 MGHDK, CDR2 SYGVNS. The CDR3 reads CASSELEAGELFF. CDR3 coding DNA: TGTGCCAGCAGTGAATTGGAGGCCGGGGAGCTGTTTTTT.

V gene TRBV9 combines with J gene TRBJ2-2; 7 bases are shared with TRBD2. CDR1 and CDR2 (germline): SGDLS, YYNGEE. The length of the CDR3 is 15 residues. J gave up 6 bases and V 4 bases, and 9 bases lay outside the gene matches. The CDR3 is CASSLREVAPGELFF. The CDR3 nucleotides are TGTGCCAGCAGCCTACGGGAGGTAGCCCCCGGGGAGCTGTTTTTT.

The chain uses TRBV5-8 and TRBJ2-3; 11 nucleotides match TRBD1. This CDR3 has 15 amino acids. CDR1 and CDR2 from the germline V gene are SGHTS and YDEGEE. Unmatched junction bases numbered 8, after V lost 4 bases and J lost 7 bases. The CDR3 loop is CASSPSGTGGYTQYF. DNA of the CDR3: TGTGCCAGCAGCCCCTCCGGGACAGGGGGGTATACGCAGTATTTT.

The sample holds one count of this clone. The chain links TRBV7-2 to TRBJ2-5; 10 bases map to TRBD2. CDR1 and CDR2 from the germline V gene are SGHTA and FQGNSA. CDR3 length: 16 amino acids. The V gene end was trimmed by 5 bases and the J gene end by 7 bases; junction bases not matched to a gene: 13. This CDR3 is CASSPGLAESGGTQYF. CDR3 bases: TGTGCCAGCAGCCCCGGACTAGCGGAGTCCGGTGGGACCCAGTACTTC.

J is TRBJ2-3 and V is TRBV7-3, with 8 bases identical to TRBD2. The CDR3 has 14 residues. V lost 2 bases to trimming and J lost 6 bases; unmatched junction nucleotides: 4. Germline V lookup: CDR1 SGHTA, CDR2 FQGTGA. The DNA of the CDR3 is TGTGCCAGCAGCTTAGCGGGAGGCGGGGATACGCAGTATTTT. It codes for CASSLAGGGDTQYF.

This chain connects TRBV9 to TRBJ2-1, with 8 nucleotides matching TRBD2. V gave up 2 bases and J gave up 6 bases; unmatched junction bases: 7. The CDR3 loop spans 15 amino acids. CDR1 and CDR2 (germline): SGDLS, YYNGEE. For the CDR3, the DNA is TGTGCCAGCAGCGTCAGCGGGAGAATTGGCAATGAGCAGTTCTTC. It specifies CASSVSGRIGNEQFF.